Presented here are 21 T cell receptor beta chains from one specimen sequenced in a study of PD-1 blockade in classical Hodgkin lymphoma. Sequenced by immunoSEQ multiplex PCR; TCRdb stores in-frame clones only, minus some. The sample lists about 64,000 clones; about 92% were seen once. The sample's time point: cycle 4 day 1 (C4D1), after less than 7 weeks of nivolumab. Each patient relapsed following autologous stem cell transplantation, and prior brentuximab vedotin exposure differed. The material sequenced was peripheral blood mononuclear cells (PBMCs), taken before the fourth cycle of nivolumab. These receptors all stem from a human donor with classical Hodgkin lymphoma.

This chain joins TRBV10-1 and TRBJ2-7, with unresolved D. Trimming took 3 bases from V and 0 from J, leaving 9 bases between them. The CDR3 runs to 14 residues. Germline lookup yields CDR1 WNHNN and CDR2 SYGVQD (reference sequence). CDR3 in DNA: TGCGCCAGCAGTGATCGGTTCGGCTCCTACGAGCAGTACTTC. Its translation is CASSDRFGSYEQYF.

The chain is built from TRBV7-9 and TRBJ2-3, with 9 positions matching TRBD2. Germline CDR1 SEHNR, CDR2 FQNEAQ (reference sequence). V dropped 0 bases and J dropped 2; count of bases not matched to a gene: 9. The CDR3 has 18 residues. The CDR3 nucleotides are TGTGCCAGCAGCTTAGCAGCGGGAGGACCCCCGTACACAGATACGCAGTATTTT. This encodes CASSLAAGGPPYTDTQYF.

The rearrangement links TRBV5-1 to TRBJ2-3; unclear D gene. The V and J ends lost 5 bases and 2 bases respectively, with 12 bases between them. CDR1 is SGHRS, CDR2 YFSETQ, per germline. The CDR3 runs 14 residues. CDR3 sequence (DNA): TGCGCCAGCAGGGAGCATTCGACCACAGATACGCAGTATTTT. This gives the protein CASREHSTTDTQYF.

The chain uses TRBV7-2 and TRBJ2-7; D not certain. V lost 7 bases, J lost 0 bases, and 13 bases lay in between. Germline V gives CDR1 SGHTA, CDR2 FQGNSA. The CDR3 loop spans 14 amino acids. For the CDR3, the DNA is TGTGCCAGCAAAAACCCTTTCCTCTCCTACGAGCAGTACTTC. This translates into CASKNPFLSYEQYF.

The CDR3 DNA reads as TGTGCCAGCGGGGACAGGCCTTACGAGCAGTACTTC. This sequence encodes CASGDRPYEQYF. The J gene is TRBJ2-7, the V gene TRBV2; 8 bases are shared with TRBD1. The length of the CDR3 is 12 residues. Trimming removed 8 bases from V and 4 bases from J; junction bases left unmatched: 4. Germline V gene lookup returns CDR1 SNHLY and CDR2 FYNNEI.

This chain connects TRBV11-2 to TRBJ2-1, with a tentative D call TRBD2 (6 bases). The germline V gene has CDR1 SGHAT and CDR2 FQNNGV. CDR3 length: 12 residues. Trimming shortened V by 3 bases and J by 10 bases, and 10 bases separated the two germline ends. The CDR3 nucleotides read TGTGCCAGCAGCTTTAGCGGCCTGGAGCAGTTCTTC. Residues: CASSFSGLEQFF.

The chain combines TRBV11-3 with TRBJ2-3; 10 bases fit TRBD1. Germline trimming cut 3 bases from V and 4 bases from J; bases unmatched to any gene: 10. The CDR3 is made up of 17 amino acids. Germline V CDR1 and CDR2: SGHNT, YENEEA. The CDR3 DNA reads TGTGCCAGCAGCTTGGGACAGGGGACCCTACGACCAGATACGCAGTATTTT. It specifies CASSLGQGTLRPDTQYF.

The J gene is TRBJ2-7, the V gene TRBV7-8; 9 nucleotides line up with TRBD1. Trimming at V came to 1 base and at J to 1 base, leaving 8 bases not matched to a gene. CDR1 is SGHVS and CDR2 is FQNEAQ in the germline V gene. The CDR3 runs to 17 residues. This CDR3 reads CASSLVGGQGPSYEQYF. The CDR3 coding sequence is TGTGCCAGCAGCTTAGTAGGGGGACAGGGACCATCCTACGAGCAGTACTTC. The complete variable domain, with remaining parts taken from reference TRBV7-8 and TRBJ2-7, reads GAGVSQSPRYKVAKRGQDVALRCDPISGHVSLFWYQQALGQGPEFLTYFQNEAQLDKSGLPSDRFFAERPEGSVSTLKIQRTQQEDSAVYLCASSLVGGQGPSYEQYFGPGTRLTVT.

V gene TRBV7-9 combines with J gene TRBJ2-2, with D possibly being TRBD1 (5 bases). The CDR3 is 16 amino acids. CDR1 and CDR2 (germline): SEHNR, FQNEAQ (reference sequence). The V end lost 1 base, the J end lost 0 bases, and 9 bases lay between the germline ends. The CDR3 coding sequence is TGTGCCAGCAGCTTAGGGGCAGGGACGAACACCGGGGAGCTGTTTTTT. Its protein product is CASSLGAGTNTGELFF.

Worth noting for this clone: Other DNA sequences in this specimen translate into the identical CDR3. CDR3 sequence (DNA): TGTGCCAGCAGCTTGTCACAGGGGGCCAACTATGGCTACACCTTC. This codes for CASSLSQGANYGYTF. J is TRBJ1-2 and V is TRBV5-5; 9 nucleotides align to TRBD1. This CDR3 has 15 amino acids. Germline CDR1 SGHKS, CDR2 YYEKEE (reference sequence). V shed 1 base, J shed 2 bases, and the junction held 3 bases outside the gene matches.

The rearrangement uses TRBV7-3 and TRBJ2-2, with 8 bases aligning to TRBD2. Germline V gives CDR1 SGHTA, CDR2 FQGTGA. With 8 bases clipped from V and 9 bases from J, the junction kept 17 bases outside the gene matches. This CDR3 region has 16 residues. DNA of the CDR3: TGTGCCAGCGGCCCGGGGCCCGGACTAGCTTTATGGGAGCTGTTTTTT. Translation gives CASGPGPGLALWELFF.

In its sample, this clone was seen once. This chain links TRBV14 with TRBJ1-5, with D unclear. CDR3 length: 11 residues. Per germline, CDR1 SGHDN and CDR2 FVKESK. V was clipped by 4 bases and J by 11 bases, with 9 bases between them. The CDR3 loop reads CASSPSVAQHF. The CDR3 nucleotides are TGTGCCAGCAGCCCGTCCGTTGCCCAGCATTTT.

CDR3 DNA sequence: TGTGCCAGCAGCTTTACGCGGGGGGCAGATACGCAGTATTTT. Protein: CASSFTRGADTQYF. The V call is TRBV5-4, the J call TRBJ2-3; 8 bases match TRBD2. This CDR3 contains 14 residues. V was clipped by 2 bases and J by 4 bases; unmatched bases: 3. Looked up from germline, CDR1 is SGHNT and CDR2 is YYREEE (reference sequence).

The V call is TRBV5-4, the J call TRBJ2-3; TRBD2 might be the D (6 bases). CDR1 and CDR2 (germline): SGHNT, YYREEE (reference sequence). This CDR3 contains 14 residues. Trimming took 4 bases from V and 1 from J, leaving 10 bases between them. This chain's CDR3 is CASSRERGTDTQYF. The CDR3 region has the DNA TGTGCCAGCAGCCGAGAGCGGGGCACAGATACGCAGTATTTT.

V usage is TRBV18 and J usage is TRBJ2-1; 13 nucleotides line up with TRBD2. Per the germline V gene, CDR1 is KGHSH and CDR2 is LQKENI. This CDR3 is built from 15 residues. Trimming took 3 bases from V and 8 from J; bases not matched to a gene: 4. CDR3 nucleotide sequence: TGTGCCAGCTCACCCGGGACTAGCGGGATTTATGAGCAGTTCTTC. Protein: CASSPGTSGIYEQFF.

The chain links TRBV19 to TRBJ2-7; D could derive from TRBD1 or TRBD2 (5 bases each). The V and J ends lost 6 bases and 4 bases respectively, with 13 bases between them. Per the germline V gene, CDR1 is LNHDA and CDR2 is SQIVND (reference sequence). The CDR3 extends over 13 amino acids. Here the CDR3 DNA reads TGTGCCAGTAGACCCCTTGGGGGTTACGAGCAGTACTTC. The encoded protein is CASRPLGGYEQYF.

The chain employs TRBV27 and TRBJ2-7, with TRBD1 matching over 7 bases. This CDR3 is 14 amino acids long. Trimming at V came to 6 bases and at J to 2 bases, leaving 7 bases not matched to a gene. Germline CDR1 MNHEY, CDR2 SMNVEV (reference sequence). As DNA, the CDR3 is TGTGCCAGCAGGCGGACAGGAGGTACCTACGAGCAGTACTTC. It encodes CASRRTGGTYEQYF.

The genes are TRBV5-1 and TRBJ2-7; D is perhaps TRBD1 (6 bases). Deletions cut 4 bases from V and 3 bases from J, with 11 bases between. CDR1 is SGHRS and CDR2 is YFSETQ in the germline V gene. This CDR3 is built from 13 residues. CDR3 sequence reads: CASSEGGFYEQYF. CDR3 sequence (DNA): TGCGCCAGCAGCGAAGGGGGTTTCTACGAGCAGTACTTC.

The chain combines TRBV5-1 with TRBJ1-1, with 7 bases fitting TRBD1. V shed 4 bases, J shed 0 bases, and the junction held 6 bases outside the gene matches. Looked up from germline, CDR1 is SGHRS and CDR2 is YFSETQ. CDR3 length: 15 amino acids. The CDR3 sequence: CASSGTVTMNTEAFF. CDR3 DNA: TGCGCCAGCAGCGGGACAGTTACAATGAACACTGAAGCTTTCTTT.

This clone was detected once. V is TRBV7-6 and J is TRBJ2-7; 9 bases fit TRBD1. Unmatched junction bases numbered 4, after V lost 5 bases and J lost 2 bases. The germline V gene has CDR1 SGHVS and CDR2 FNYEAQ. CDR3 size: 14 residues. CDR3 residues: CASSTGQGTYEQYF. The CDR3 DNA follows: TGTGCCAGCAGCACGGGACAGGGAACCTACGAGCAGTACTTC.

The chain has TRBV18 and TRBJ1-5, with D perhaps matching TRBD1 (5 bases). V gave up 3 bases and J gave up 1 base, with 16 bases separating them. Per the germline V gene, CDR1 is KGHSH and CDR2 is LQKENI. This CDR3 is 17 amino acids long. The CDR3 DNA reads as TGTGCCAGCTCACCCTGGGCAGGGACCCTAAGCAATCAGCCCCAGCATTTT. Translating gives CASSPWAGTLSNQPQHF.